A single sample is the source of the 8 T cell receptor beta chains below, sequenced in a study of T cell responses to AZD1222 COVID-19 vaccine. The assay was immunoSEQ multiplex PCR, and TCRdb's table has in-frame clones only and misses some. The sample holds around 97,000 clones, about 90% seen once. The material was peripheral blood, obtained on day 0 of AZD1222 vaccination. The receptors derive from an adult in good health.

This chain links TRBV5-1 with TRBJ2-1, with 13 bases lining up with TRBD2. The ends lost 3 bases at V and 7 bases at J; junction bases unmatched: 4. CDR1 is SGHRS and CDR2 is YFSETQ in the germline V gene. This CDR3 has 15 amino acids. The CDR3 protein is CASSYTSGGVNEQFF. The DNA of the CDR3 is TGCGCCAGCAGCTATACTAGCGGGGGGGTAAATGAGCAGTTCTTC.

The chain employs TRBV19 and TRBJ2-1; 8 positions match TRBD2. Germline V lookup: CDR1 LNHDA, CDR2 SQIVND (reference sequence). The CDR3 runs 18 residues. J gave up 1 base and V 3 bases, and 11 bases lay outside the gene matches. This CDR3 reads CASSIPRGRGVSYNEQFF. The CDR3 bases are TGTGCCAGTAGTATCCCCCGGGGGCGGGGGGTTTCCTACAATGAGCAGTTCTTC.

This clone was recorded only once. The J gene is TRBJ1-2, the V gene TRBV2, with 7 nucleotides matching TRBD1. The CDR3 loop spans 12 amino acids. CDR1 and CDR2 (germline): SNHLY, FYNNEI. V lost 9 bases and J lost 9; bases outside the gene matches: 10. DNA for the CDR3: TGTGCCAGGCGGGACAGCTCTATGAGCTACACCTTC. The encoded protein is CARRDSSMSYTF.

V gene TRBV7-9 combines with J gene TRBJ1-2; the D is unclear. Germline CDR1 and CDR2: SEHNR and FQNEAQ (reference sequence). V gave up 5 bases and J gave up 2 bases, with 15 bases separating them. The CDR3 contains 15 residues. Written as DNA, the CDR3 is TGTGCCAGCAGCCGTACCCCACCTATAAACTATGGCTACACCTTC. Translated, it gives CASSRTPPINYGYTF.

V usage is TRBV6-5 and J usage is TRBJ1-6; possibly TRBD1 for D (5 bases). In germline, CDR1 is MNHEY, CDR2 SVGAGI. The V and J ends lost 4 bases and 11 bases respectively, with 12 bases between them. This CDR3 is 13 amino acids long. The CDR3 sequence: CASSLGREPPLHF. The DNA for the CDR3 is TGTGCCAGCAGTTTGGGCAGGGAACCACCCCTCCACTTT.

This clone was observed once. The gene calls are TRBV5-4 and TRBJ2-5; the match to TRBD2 covers 8 bases. With 7 bases clipped from V and 3 bases from J, the junction kept 14 bases outside the gene matches. The germline gives CDR1 SGHNT, CDR2 YYREEE (reference sequence). The CDR3 totals 16 residues. CDR3 sequence: CASRMLGLGEKETQYF. The CDR3 coding sequence is TGTGCCAGCCGGATGTTGGGACTAGGAGAAAAAGAGACCCAGTACTTC.

The rearrangement links TRBV9 to TRBJ1-2; 12 bases are shared with TRBD1. With V trimmed by 5 bases and J by 7 bases, 6 bases remained unmatched. Germline lookup yields CDR1 SGDLS and CDR2 YYNGEE. The CDR3 contains 14 residues. CDR3 coding DNA: TGTGCCAGCAGTCCCGGGACAGGGGGCAGTGGCTACACCTTC. It codes for CASSPGTGGSGYTF.

This chain connects TRBV7-6 to TRBJ2-3; D gene unclear. CDR1 is SGHVS and CDR2 is FNYEAQ in the germline V gene. This CDR3 region has 15 residues. V lost 2 bases, J lost 0 bases, and 9 bases lay in between. CDR3 protein: CASSLTGSSTDTQYF. CDR3 bases: TGTGCCAGCAGCTTAACTGGATCTAGCACAGATACGCAGTATTTT.